The 14 T cell receptor beta chains in this list originate from one sample, sequenced in a study of control samples from healthy donors and cancer patients (TCRdb year 2020). The method behind the library was the immunoSEQ multiplex PCR assay. TCRdb's version of the immuneACCESS table is confined to in-frame rearrangements and falls short of the full clone set. An unresolved V gene accounts for under half of the shortfall where checked; the remainder is of unknown origin. This sample holds under 150,000 clones; roughly 91% were observed only once. 7% to 10% of the sample belongs to the ten largest clones. Sequencing used blood. These receptor sequences come from a man between 40 and 49 years old in good health.

V gene TRBV4-2 combines with J gene TRBJ2-5, with TRBD2 matching over 9 bases. The ends lost 4 bases at V and 4 bases at J; junction bases unmatched: 7. Germline CDR1 is LGHNA and CDR2 is YNFKEQ. The CDR3 is 15 amino acids. CDR3 region: CASSLPGGGGETQYF. For the CDR3, the DNA is TGTGCCAGCAGCCTTCCCGGCGGGGGGGGAGAGACCCAGTACTTC.

This chain joins TRBV4-3 and TRBJ1-1; D is unresolved. The ends were cut back, 6 bases at V and 1 base at J, with 12 bases in the middle. Germline CDR1 reads LGHNA; CDR2 reads YSLEER. This CDR3 is 14 amino acids long. The CDR3 DNA follows: TGCGCCAGCAGTTATGAAAGAAGGAACACTGAAGCTTTCTTT. Amino acid sequence: CASSYERRNTEAFF.

The rearrangement links TRBV30 to TRBJ1-1; D is undetermined. This CDR3 has 13 residues. Per germline, CDR1 GTSNPN and CDR2 SVGIG (reference sequence). Trimming shortened V by 4 bases and J by 1 base, and 10 bases separated the two germline ends. The CDR3 DNA follows: TGTGCCTGGACTAGACAAAGGAACACTGAAGCTTTCTTT. As protein: CAWTRQRNTEAFF.

This sequence joins TRBV2 and TRBJ1-5; D not resolved. Trimming removed 3 bases from V and 0 bases from J, with 9 bases in between. The germline CDR1 and CDR2 sequences are SNHLY and FYNNEI. The CDR3 sequence is 15 residues long. The CDR3 DNA reads as TGTGCCAGCAGTGACGGCAGGTATAGCAATCAGCCCCAGCATTTT. Its translation: CASSDGRYSNQPQHF.

The rearrangement joins TRBV19 to TRBJ1-5; D gene uncertain. This CDR3 is built from 14 residues. Looked up from germline, CDR1 is LNHDA and CDR2 is SQIVND (reference sequence). The ends were cut back, 6 bases at V and 5 bases at J, with 14 bases in the middle. CDR3 in amino acids: CASSSAAEYQPQHF. The DNA for the CDR3 is TGTGCCAGTAGCTCGGCGGCAGAGTATCAGCCCCAGCATTTT.

This chain links TRBV12-3 or TRBV12-4 with TRBJ2-7, with TRBD2 matching over 10 bases. V lost 4 bases to trimming and J lost 5 bases; unmatched junction nucleotides: 2. This CDR3 has 13 amino acids. The CDR3 sequence is CASSSLAGNEQYF. The CDR3 nucleotides are TGTGCCAGCAGTTCACTAGCGGGGAACGAGCAGTACTTC.

The rearrangement joins TRBV7-2 to TRBJ1-2; 10 nucleotides align to TRBD1. The germline V gene has CDR1 SGHTA and CDR2 FQGNSA. This CDR3 comprises 14 residues. After removal of 3 bases from V and 4 bases from J, the junction contained 2 bases not matched to a gene. CDR3 in DNA: TGTGCCAGCAGCTTTGGACAGGGGGGCTATGGCTACACCTTC. Amino acid sequence: CASSFGQGGYGYTF.

This chain links TRBV5-6 with TRBJ2-5; TRBD2 agrees at 10 bases. This CDR3 has 15 amino acids. V gave up 4 bases and J gave up 5 bases; unmatched junction bases: 8. Germline V gene data show CDR1 as SGHDT and CDR2 as YYEEEE. CDR3 in DNA: TGTGCCAGCAGCCCAGCGGGGGGGCTATGGGAGACCCAGTACTTC. Protein sequence: CASSPAGGLWETQYF.

This rearrangement joins TRBV6-5 to TRBJ1-2; the match to TRBD1 covers 7 bases. The CDR3 has 14 residues. Looked up from germline, CDR1 is MNHEY and CDR2 is SVGAGI. V shed 4 bases and J 1 base; nucleotides not matched to a gene: 3. DNA for the CDR3: TGTGCCAGCAGTTGGGACAGCCATAACTATGGCTACACCTTC. It translates to CASSWDSHNYGYTF.

The CDR3 DNA reads TGCGCCAGCAGCCAAGATCGGTCACAGGGGGTAAACACCATATATTTT. Residues: CASSQDRSQGVNTIYF. The chain couples TRBV4-3 to TRBJ1-3, with 8 positions matching TRBD1. V lost 0 bases and J lost 6; bases outside the gene matches: 7. Germline V gene sequence: CDR1 LGHNA, CDR2 YSLEER. There are 16 residues in the CDR3.

V gene TRBV6-6 combines with J gene TRBJ1-1, with D maybe TRBD1 (5 bases). CDR3 length equals 13 residues. Deletions cut 6 bases from V and 5 bases from J, with 13 bases between. Germline CDR1 is MNHNY and CDR2 is SVGAGI (reference sequence). CDR3: CASRRAGSTEAFF. The CDR3 region has the DNA TGTGCCAGCAGGCGGGCAGGGTCGACTGAAGCTTTCTTT.

The chain has TRBV5-1 and TRBJ1-1; a weak D match, TRBD1 (5 bases). Germline CDR1 reads SGHRS; CDR2 reads YFSETQ. The CDR3 runs 11 residues. V lost 6 bases to trimming and J lost 8 bases, with 11 bases between them. CDR3 DNA sequence: TGCGCCAGCATGGGGGGAGCGGAAGCTTTCTTT. This encodes CASMGGAEAFF. The full variable domain, rest sourced from reference TRBV5-1 and TRBJ1-1, is KAGVTQTPRYLIKTRGQQVTLSCSPISGHRSVSWYQQTPGQGLQFLFEYFSETQRNKGNFPGRFSGRQFSNSRSEMNVSTLELGDSALYLCASMGGAEAFFGQGTRLTVV.

The gene calls are TRBV12-3 or TRBV12-4 and TRBJ2-1; TRBD1 agrees at 10 bases. The CDR3 contains 12 residues. The V segment lost 5 bases and the J segment 15 bases; nucleotides outside the gene matches: 7. CDR3 loop: CASSRDRGGPFF. CDR3 nucleotide sequence: TGTGCCAGCAGTCGGGACAGGGGTGGCCCGTTCTTC.

Regarding this clone: The identical CDR3 is also encoded by other nucleotide sequences in the sample. The chain has TRBV7-2 and TRBJ2-7; 7 nucleotides line up with TRBD1. The ends lost 3 bases at V and 2 bases at J; junction bases unmatched: 4. The length of the CDR3 is 14 residues. Germline values: CDR1 SGHTA, CDR2 FQGNSA. CDR3 bases: TGTGCCAGCAGCTTGGGGCAGGGGGCCTACGAGCAGTACTTC. This gives the protein CASSLGQGAYEQYF.